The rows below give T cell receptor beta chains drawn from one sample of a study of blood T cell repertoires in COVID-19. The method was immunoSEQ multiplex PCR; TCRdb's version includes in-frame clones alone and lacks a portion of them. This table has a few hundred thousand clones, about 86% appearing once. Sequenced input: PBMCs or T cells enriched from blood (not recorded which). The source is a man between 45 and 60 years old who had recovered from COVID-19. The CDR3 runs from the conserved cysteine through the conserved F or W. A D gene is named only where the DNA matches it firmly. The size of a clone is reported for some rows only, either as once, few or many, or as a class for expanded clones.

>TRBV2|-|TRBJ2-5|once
TGTGCCAGCAGCGCGGTGGGGGGTACCCCCCAAGAGACCCAGTACTTC
CASSAVGGTPQETQYF
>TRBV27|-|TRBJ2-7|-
TGTGCCAGCAGTTTTATAGGGGACGAGCAGTACTTC
CASSFIGDEQYF
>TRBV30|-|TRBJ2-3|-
TGTGCCTGGAACTCAGGAGGGGGGGTGATAGATACGCAGTATTTT
CAWNSGGGVIDTQYF
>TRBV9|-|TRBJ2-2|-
TGTGCCAGCAGCGACAACGGGGGGCCCGGGGAGCTGTTTTTT
CASSDNGGPGELFF
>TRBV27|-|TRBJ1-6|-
TGTGCCAGCAGTCTACTAAATTCACCCCTCCACTTT
CASSLLNSPLHF
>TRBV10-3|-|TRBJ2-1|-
TGTGCCATCAGTGAATATCAGAGGAATGAGCAGTTCTTC
CAISEYQRNEQFF
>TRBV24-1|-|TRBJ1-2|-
TGTGCCACCAGTGATCGGCAGGGGCTTTTTGAACGCTACACCTTC
CATSDRQGLFERYTF
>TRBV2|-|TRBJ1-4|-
TGTGCCAGCAGGGAGACCGGGGTTTCGAATGAAAAACTGTTTTTT
CASRETGVSNEKLFF
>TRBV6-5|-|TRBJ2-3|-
TGTGCCAGCAAACAGGATTTCGGCACAGATACGCAGTATTTT
CASKQDFGTDTQYF
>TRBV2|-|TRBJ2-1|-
TGTGCCAGCAGTGAATCGGGTACCAGAGCGTATTACAATGAGCAGTTCTTC
CASSESGTRAYYNEQFF
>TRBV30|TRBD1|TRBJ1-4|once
TGTGCCTGGAGTCCAGGGGGTGAAAAACTGTTTTTT
CAWSPGGEKLFF
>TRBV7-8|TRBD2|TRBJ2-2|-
TGTGCCAGCAGCTTCCTAGCGGGAGTCACCGGGGAGCTGTTTTTT
CASSFLAGVTGELFF
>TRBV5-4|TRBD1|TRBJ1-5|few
TGTGCCAGCAGCTTGCAGGGGGGCAATCAGCCCCAGCATTTT
CASSLQGGNQPQHF
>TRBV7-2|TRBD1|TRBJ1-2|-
TGTGCCAGCAGCTCTCCCCGGGACAGGGGAAATTTGGTCTATGGCTACACCTTC
CASSSPRDRGNLVYGYTF
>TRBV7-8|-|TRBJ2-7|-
TGTGCCAGCAGCTTAGTTATCAGCGCGCCCTACGAGCAGTACTTC
CASSLVISAPYEQYF
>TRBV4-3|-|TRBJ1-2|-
TGCGCCAGCAGCCAAGATCTAAGGGGTACTGGCTACACCTTC
CASSQDLRGTGYTF
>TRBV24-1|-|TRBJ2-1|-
TGTGCCACCAGTGACCCGGGTGAGGGTCAGTTCTTC
CATSDPGEGQFF
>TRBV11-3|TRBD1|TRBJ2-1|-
TGTGCCAGCAGGAAACAGGGGGTGAATGAGCAGTTCTTC
CASRKQGVNEQFF
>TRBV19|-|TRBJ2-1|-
TGTGCCAGTAGTCGAAGGGAGAATGAGCAGTTCTTC
CASSRRENEQFF
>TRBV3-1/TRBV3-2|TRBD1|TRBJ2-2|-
TGTGCCAGCAGCCTGGGACAGGGGGCCGGGGAGCTGTTTTTT
CASSLGQGAGELFF
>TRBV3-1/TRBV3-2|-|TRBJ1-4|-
TGTGCCAGCAGCCAAGTGCTGGGGGGAGAAAAACTGTTTTTT
CASSQVLGGEKLFF
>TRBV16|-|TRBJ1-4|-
TGTGCCAGCAGCCAATACGGGGGGTCCAGAACTAATGAAAAACTGTTTTTT
CASSQYGGSRTNEKLFF
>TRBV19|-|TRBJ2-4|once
TGTGCCAGTAGTATAATACGACAGGCTCTAGCCAAAAACATTCAGTACTTC
CASSIIRQALAKNIQYF
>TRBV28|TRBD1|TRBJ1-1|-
TGTGCCAGCACGTTAACGGCGGGACAGGGCAAAGCTTTCTTT
CASTLTAGQGKAFF
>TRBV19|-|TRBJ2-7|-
TGTGCCAGTAGTATAGTCCCGGGGGCCTACGAGCAGTACTTC
CASSIVPGAYEQYF
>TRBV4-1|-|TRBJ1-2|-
TGCGCCAGCAGCCAAGATGGTCAGGGGATCTATGGCTACACCTTC
CASSQDGQGIYGYTF
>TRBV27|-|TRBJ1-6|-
TGTGCCAGCAGTTTTCACAGGAGTAATTCACCCCTCCACTTT
CASSFHRSNSPLHF